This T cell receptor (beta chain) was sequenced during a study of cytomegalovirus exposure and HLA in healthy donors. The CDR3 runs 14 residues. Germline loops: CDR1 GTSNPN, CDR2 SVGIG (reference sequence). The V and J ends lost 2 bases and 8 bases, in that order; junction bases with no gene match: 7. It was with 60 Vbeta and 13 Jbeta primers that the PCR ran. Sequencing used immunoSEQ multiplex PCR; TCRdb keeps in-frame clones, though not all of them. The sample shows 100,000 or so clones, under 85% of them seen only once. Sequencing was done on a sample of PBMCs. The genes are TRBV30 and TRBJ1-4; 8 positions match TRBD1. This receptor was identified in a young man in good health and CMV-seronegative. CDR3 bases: TGTGCCTGGAGTCCTCGGACAGGGAGCGAAAAACTGTTTTTT. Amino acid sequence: CAWSPRTGSEKLFF. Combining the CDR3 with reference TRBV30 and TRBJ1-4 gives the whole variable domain SQTIHQWPATLVQPVGSPLSLECTVEGTSNPNLYWYRQAAGRGLQLLFYSVGIGQISSEVPQNLSASRPQDRQFILSSKKLLLSDSGFYLCAWSPRTGSEKLFFGSGTQLSVL.